The 26 T cell receptor beta chains below all came from one sample that was sequenced in a study of blood T cell repertoires in COVID-19. Repertoires were generated with immunoSEQ multiplex PCR, while TCRdb's copy carries only in-frame clones and drops some. The data hold some 150,000 clones, with 84% observed a single time. The sample taken for sequencing was PBMCs or T cells enriched from blood (not recorded which). These receptors were taken from a woman between 45 and 60 years old who had been exposed to COVID-19.

V gene TRBV28 combines with J gene TRBJ2-4, with TRBD1 as a possible D gene (5 bases). Germline CDR1 reads MDHEN; CDR2 reads SYDVKM. The germline V and J ends were trimmed by 4 bases and 0 bases, with 22 bases remaining between them. The CDR3 totals 19 residues. CDR3 nucleotide sequence: TGTGCCAGCAGTTGGGGTAGTGGCAGGGAACTTTTAGCCAAAAACATTCAGTACTTC. Translation gives CASSWGSGRELLAKNIQYF.

CDR3 loop: CASSVVPGRTEAFF. CDR3 nucleotide sequence: TGTGCCAGCAGCGTAGTGCCAGGGAGGACTGAAGCTTTCTTT. The V gene is TRBV9, the J gene TRBJ1-1; weak D call: TRBD1 (5 bases). This CDR3 has 14 residues. Trimming stripped 0 bases from V and 5 bases from J, with 11 bases between. Germline V gene data show CDR1 as SGDLS and CDR2 as YYNGEE. Combining the CDR3 with reference TRBV9 and TRBJ1-1 gives the whole variable domain DSGVTQTPKHLITATGQRVTLRCSPRSGDLSVYWYQQSLDQGLQFLIQYYNGEERAKGNILERFSAQQFPDLHSELNLSSLELGDSALYFCASSVVPGRTEAFFGQGTRLTVV.

The sample holds one count of this clone. The chain couples TRBV18 to TRBJ2-2; D ambiguous. CDR3 length: 13 residues. The V gene's germline CDR1 is KGHSH and CDR2 LQKENI. V gave up 1 base and J gave up 4 bases, with 4 bases separating them. This CDR3 is CASSPQSTGELFF. In DNA, the CDR3 is TGTGCCAGCTCACCACAGAGCACCGGGGAGCTGTTTTTT.

This clone was recorded only once. This chain joins TRBV4-2 and TRBJ2-3, with D possibly TRBD2 on 7 matching bases. This CDR3 is built from 15 residues. The germline V and J ends were trimmed by 0 bases and 6 bases, with 13 bases remaining between them. From germline, CDR1 is LGHNA and CDR2 YNFKEQ. CDR3 bases: TGTGCCAGCAGCCAAGAAGGCGGGGGCGGGGATACGCAGTATTTT. It yields the protein CASSQEGGGGDTQYF.

The chain joins TRBV12-3 or TRBV12-4 to TRBJ2-1, with 12 bases fitting TRBD2. After removal of 3 bases from V and 16 bases from J, the junction contained 4 bases not matched to a gene. CDR3 length equals 12 residues. CDR3 sequence (DNA): TGTGCCAGCAGTTTGGCTAGCGGGAGGGTTTTCTTC. Its translation is CASSLASGRVFF.

This chain links TRBV7-6 with TRBJ2-1; the match to TRBD2 covers 15 bases. This CDR3 comprises 17 residues. From germline, CDR1 is SGHVS and CDR2 FNYEAQ. Losses at the gene ends were 1 base for V and 8 bases for J; bases not matched to a gene: 6. The DNA for the CDR3 is TGTGCCAGCAGCTTAGGGACTAGCGGGAGGGAGGAAGATGAGCAGTTCTTC. Translation: CASSLGTSGREEDEQFF.

This chain links TRBV4-3 with TRBJ1-2; 10 positions match TRBD1. Per germline, CDR1 LGHNA and CDR2 YSLEER. V dropped 4 bases and J dropped 4; count of bases not matched to a gene: 3. This CDR3 has 14 residues. The CDR3 DNA reads TGCGCCAGCAGCCCGGGGACAGGGGCCTATGGCTACACCTTC. This encodes CASSPGTGAYGYTF.

The CDR3 loop reads CASSVDRGTGELFF. DNA of the CDR3: TGTGCCAGCAGTGTGGACAGGGGCACCGGGGAGCTGTTTTTT. J is TRBJ2-2 and V is TRBV25-1; 9 positions agree with TRBD1. CDR3 length: 14 residues. Germline CDR1 reads MGHDK; CDR2 reads SYGVNS. V lost 4 bases to trimming and J lost 4 bases; unmatched junction nucleotides: 1.

As regards this clone: The same CDR3 is also encoded by other DNA sequences in this sample. The chain has TRBV20-1 and TRBJ1-1, with TRBD1 matching over 7 bases. The CDR3 covers 10 residues. Trimming cost V 6 bases and J 7 bases; bases outside gene matches: 2. The V gene's germline CDR1 is DFQATT and CDR2 SNEGSKA (reference sequence). CDR3 in DNA: TGCAGTGCAAACAGGGGTGAAGCTTTCTTT. This sequence encodes CSANRGEAFF.

DNA for the CDR3: TGTGCCAGCAGTTCGGGACAGGGAAGCTCTGGAAACACCATATATTTT. It yields the protein CASSSGQGSSGNTIYF. The chain combines TRBV2 with TRBJ1-3, with 9 bases lining up with TRBD1. J was trimmed by 0 bases and V by 5 bases; bases with no gene match: 5. The V gene's germline CDR1 is SNHLY and CDR2 FYNNEI. This CDR3 is 16 amino acids long.

The gene calls are TRBV6-5 and TRBJ1-1; 7 bases are a match to TRBD1. CDR1 and CDR2 from the germline V gene are MNHEY and SVGAGI. J lost 3 bases, V lost 6 bases, and 7 bases had no gene match. The CDR3 extends over 14 amino acids. CDR3 loop: CASRRGQVDTEAFF. In DNA, the CDR3 is TGTGCCAGCAGACGTGGACAGGTCGACACTGAAGCTTTCTTT.

V and J are TRBV4-3 and TRBJ2-1; 10 bases align to TRBD2. Per the germline V gene, CDR1 is LGHNA and CDR2 is YSLEER. The trim removed 4 bases at V and 8 bases at J, leaving 5 bases unmatched. CDR3 size: 14 residues. The CDR3 nucleotides are TGCGCCAGCAGCCTCCTAGCGGGGGTGTATGAGCAGTTCTTC. Its translation: CASSLLAGVYEQFF.

This chain connects TRBV15 to TRBJ1-1, with 7 bases aligning to TRBD1. Germline values: CDR1 LNHNV, CDR2 YYDKDF (reference sequence). Losses at the gene ends were 5 bases for V and 11 bases for J; bases not matched to a gene: 5. The CDR3 sequence is 11 residues long. The CDR3 sequence is CATSETGPAFF. The CDR3 coding sequence is TGTGCCACCAGCGAGACAGGGCCGGCTTTCTTT.

The chain links TRBV4-1 to TRBJ2-7, with D hard to call. CDR1 is MGHRA, CDR2 YSYEKL, per germline. CDR3 size: 15 residues. Between the trimmed V and J ends, which lost 1 base and 4 bases, there was a span of 14 bases. The chain's CDR3 is CASSQAAGNRYEQYF. CDR3 DNA sequence: TGCGCCAGCAGCCAAGCCGCAGGAAACCGTTACGAGCAGTACTTC.

V and J are TRBV9 and TRBJ2-3; a possible D gene is TRBD2 (5 bases). Germline CDR1 SGDLS, CDR2 YYNGEE. Trimming took 4 bases from V and 2 from J, leaving 17 bases between them. CDR3 length: 16 amino acids. Here the CDR3 reads CASSPRTGWVTDTQYF. DNA for the CDR3: TGTGCCAGCAGCCCTCGGACTGGGTGGGTCACAGATACGCAGTATTTT. The full variable domain, in which reference TRBV9 and TRBJ2-3 provide the parts outside the CDR3, is DSGVTQTPKHLITATGQRVTLRCSPRSGDLSVYWYQQSLDQGLQFLIQYYNGEERAKGNILERFSAQQFPDLHSELNLSSLELGDSALYFCASSPRTGWVTDTQYFGPGTRLTVL.

The CDR3 DNA is TGTGCCAGCAGTTCCAATCGACCCGGACAAGGATATGGCTACACCTTC. Its translation is CASSSNRPGQGYGYTF. The chain recombines TRBV27 with TRBJ1-2; weak D call: TRBD1 (5 bases). Deletions cut 4 bases from V and 5 bases from J, with 20 bases between. The length of the CDR3 is 16 residues. Germline V gives CDR1 MNHEY, CDR2 SMNVEV (reference sequence).

The V and J genes are TRBV19 and TRBJ1-3; D not certain. CDR1 LNHDA and CDR2 SQIVND come from the germline V gene (reference sequence). The CDR3 extends over 14 amino acids. Trimming took off 6 bases at V and 2 bases at J, with 11 bases between the two ends. The CDR3 reads CASSPGAAGNTIYF. The CDR3 nucleotides read TGTGCCAGTAGCCCAGGAGCGGCTGGAAACACCATATATTTT. The full variable domain, its missing parts supplied by reference TRBV19 and TRBJ1-3, is DGGITQSPKYLFRKEGQNVTLSCEQNLNHDAMYWYRQDPGQGLRLIYYSQIVNDFQKGDIAEGYSVSREKKESFPLTVTSAQKNPTAFYLCASSPGAAGNTIYFGEGSWLTVV.

The chain carries TRBV5-6 and TRBJ2-7; 8 nucleotides line up with TRBD1. V was clipped by 1 base and J by 7 bases; unmatched bases: 10. Germline values: CDR1 SGHDT, CDR2 YYEEEE. This CDR3 region has 15 residues. This chain's CDR3 is CASSLRTGIVREQYF. CDR3 in DNA: TGTGCCAGCAGCTTGAGGACAGGGATTGTGAGGGAGCAGTACTTC.

V gene TRBV7-2 combines with J gene TRBJ2-7; 8 nucleotides agree with TRBD1. The CDR3 is 14 residues long. Looked up from germline, CDR1 is SGHTA and CDR2 is FQGNSA. V was pared by 4 bases and J by 7 bases, with 9 bases of the junction left unmatched. CDR3 sequence reads: CASSYGTGPREQYF. The DNA for the CDR3 is TGTGCCAGCAGCTATGGGACAGGCCCGAGAGAGCAGTACTTC.

This clone was seen only a few times. This chain joins TRBV18 and TRBJ1-4, with 10 bases that match TRBD1. This CDR3 comprises 15 residues. Germline lookup yields CDR1 KGHSH and CDR2 LQKENI. With V trimmed by 5 bases and J by 6 bases, 6 bases remained unmatched. The DNA of the CDR3 is TGTGCCAGCTCATCCGGGACAGGGGTTTATGAAAAACTGTTTTTT. Amino acids: CASSSGTGVYEKLFF.

The chain joins TRBV14 to TRBJ1-1; unclear D gene. V gave up 1 base and J gave up 2 bases, with 5 bases separating them. CDR1 and CDR2 (germline): SGHDN, FVKESK. The CDR3 has 13 amino acids. The CDR3 region has the DNA TGTGCCAGCAGCCAAGCCTACAACACTGAAGCTTTCTTT. Encoded protein: CASSQAYNTEAFF.

The CDR3: CASRYGTGTYEQYF. The CDR3 DNA reads TGTGCCAGCAGATACGGGACAGGGACCTACGAGCAGTACTTC. The chain is built from TRBV6-2 or TRBV6-3 and TRBJ2-7; 9 nucleotides match TRBD1. Germline V gene lookup returns CDR1 MNHEY and CDR2 SVGEGT. J lost 2 bases, V lost 6 bases, and 5 bases had no gene match. The CDR3 is 14 residues long.

The chain carries TRBV10-3 and TRBJ2-5, with D possibly being TRBD2 (6 bases). Per germline, CDR1 ENHRY and CDR2 SYGVKD. This CDR3 is built from 15 residues. With 4 bases removed from V and 5 bases from J, the gap between germline ends came to 17 bases. CDR3 in amino acids: CAISGPGVQTETQYF. CDR3 nucleotides: TGTGCCATCAGTGGCCCGGGAGTTCAGACGGAGACCCAGTACTTC.

The chain uses TRBV4-1 and TRBJ1-5; 8 positions agree with TRBD1. V lost 3 bases to trimming and J lost 6 bases; unmatched junction nucleotides: 10. The CDR3 is 16 amino acids. Per the germline V gene, CDR1 is MGHRA and CDR2 is YSYEKL. The DNA for the CDR3 is TGCGCCAGCAGCCAGCACACAGGGGGTGTCGGTCAGCCCCAGCATTTT. The encoded protein is CASSQHTGGVGQPQHF.

The chain uses TRBV5-1 and TRBJ1-3; TRBD1 is a possible D gene (5 bases). With 4 bases removed from V and 2 bases from J, the gap between germline ends came to 16 bases. The CDR3 totals 16 residues. CDR1 and CDR2 (germline): SGHRS, YFSETQ. CDR3 sequence reads: CASSPSRGWPGNTIYF. CDR3 nucleotide sequence: TGCGCCAGCAGCCCCTCCCGGGGGTGGCCTGGAAACACCATATATTTT.

As concerns this clone: Other DNA sequences in the sample encode the same CDR3. The genes are TRBV19 and TRBJ2-2; a weak D match, TRBD2 (5 bases). V was shortened by 2 bases and J by 6 bases, with 7 bases between the two germline ends. Germline CDR1 is LNHDA and CDR2 is SQIVND (reference sequence). The CDR3 length is 13 residues. The CDR3, as DNA: TGTGCCAGTAGTATATCCGGGGCCGGGGAGCTGTTTTTT. It yields the protein CASSISGAGELFF. Combining the CDR3 with reference TRBV19 and TRBJ2-2 gives the whole variable domain DGGITQSPKYLFRKEGQNVTLSCEQNLNHDAMYWYRQDPGQGLRLIYYSQIVNDFQKGDIAEGYSVSREKKESFPLTVTSAQKNPTAFYLCASSISGAGELFFGEGSRLTVL.